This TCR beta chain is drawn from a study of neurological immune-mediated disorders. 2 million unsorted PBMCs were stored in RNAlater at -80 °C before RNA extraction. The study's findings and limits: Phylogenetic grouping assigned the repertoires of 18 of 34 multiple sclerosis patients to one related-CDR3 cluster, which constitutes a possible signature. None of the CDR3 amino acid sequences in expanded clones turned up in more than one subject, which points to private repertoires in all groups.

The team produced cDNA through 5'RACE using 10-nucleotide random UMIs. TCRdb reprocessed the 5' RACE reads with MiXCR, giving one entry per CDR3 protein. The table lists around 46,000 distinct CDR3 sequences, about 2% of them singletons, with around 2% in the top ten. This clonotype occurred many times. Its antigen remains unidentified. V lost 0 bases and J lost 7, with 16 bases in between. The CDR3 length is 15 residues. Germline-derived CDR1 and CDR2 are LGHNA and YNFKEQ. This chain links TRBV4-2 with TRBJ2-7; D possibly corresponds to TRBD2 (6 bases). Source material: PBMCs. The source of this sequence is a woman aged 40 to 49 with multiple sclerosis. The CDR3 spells CASSQDRDSRREQYF. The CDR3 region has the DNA TGTGCCAGCAGCCAAGATCGGGACTCACGGAGGGAGCAGTACTTC.